The rows below give T cell receptor beta chains drawn from one sample of a study of OX40 agonist ivuxolimab in advanced cancers. Method: immunoSEQ multiplex PCR; TCRdb's copy keeps in-frame clones and lacks some. The table has approximately 50,000 clones, 80% seen once. Specimen: CD4+ or CD8+ T cells sorted from blood, collected in a trial of the OX40 agonist ivuxolimab. These receptors were obtained from an adult with an advanced solid tumor such as melanoma, head and neck, liver or kidney cancer. Both conserved end residues are part of each CDR3.

CASSLDGTRIRLTDTQYF TRBV5-1
CASLGGLNTEAFF TRBV6-1
CAWSRDTGNTIYF TRBV30
CASRPPGTGSHGYGYTF TRBV7-2
CASSQDRFGLNSYEQYF TRBV4-1
CASSKNTEAFF TRBV19
CASSPPAGGSGNTIYF TRBV18
CASSLLWRGADTEAFF TRBV5-6
CASTPSGSYNEQFF TRBV6-6
CASSAGQGPYGYTF TRBV9
CATHPPQRVHEQYF TRBV19
CASSDRPTDTQYF TRBV7-3
CASSLGQGSTGANVLTF TRBV13
CASSFLLEKTSGAYEQYF TRBV27
CASWRGIDLRETQYF TRBV5-1
CASSLRRLGVNTEAFF TRBV27
CASRDGIGGREAYNEQFF TRBV28
CASSFFPPSAQETQYF TRBV11-2
CASSSMTSANEQFF TRBV5-1
CASLTGGSSSYEQYF TRBV13
CAISRSWDRVAGSPLHF TRBV10-3
CASSRGGLAGGTYNEQFF TRBV5-4
CASSLNSQETQYF TRBV7-2
CASSTPGTAPYGYTF TRBV19
CASSRGFRNEQYF TRBV5-4
CASSYVRGHNEQFF TRBV6-5
CASSRVDNQPQHF TRBV19
CAMTVGEKLFF TRBV2
CASREGTGGFYGYTF TRBV19
CASSPTSRGPPNDEQFF TRBV7-9
CASYDSANTEAFF TRBV5-4
CASSLASSNQPQHF TRBV11-2
CASSTPGQSNYGYTF TRBV5-5
CASRGLGPKEAFF TRBV27
CASSLRTGMNTEAFF TRBV14
CASSSQSNYGYTF TRBV5-4
CASRPGGGAGETQYF TRBV19
CASSPANYGYTF TRBV19
CASSLRTGFMAFF TRBV5-4
CASSPRTSGSKETQYF TRBV4-1
CSVRTGQGGQPQHF TRBV29-1
CAYEAGTPYEQYF TRBV28
CASSFDREDTGELFF TRBV7-2
CASSMGQWRETQYF TRBV5-1
CASSTGTIGYGYTF TRBV18
CASLSTSGPTDTQYF TRBV7-9
CASSVGPGGEKLFF TRBV9
CASSVEGQGYEQYF TRBV9
CASSQDRRRADTQYF TRBV4-3
CASSYGENTEAFF TRBV6-5
CASSLNPFNYGYTF TRBV7-2
CASSTRNTEAFF TRBV14
CASRPIAGGGEQFF TRBV27
CASSSPDRVGTQYF TRBV5-4
CASSEKGMDPTDTQYF TRBV2
CASNLGWQETQYF TRBV28